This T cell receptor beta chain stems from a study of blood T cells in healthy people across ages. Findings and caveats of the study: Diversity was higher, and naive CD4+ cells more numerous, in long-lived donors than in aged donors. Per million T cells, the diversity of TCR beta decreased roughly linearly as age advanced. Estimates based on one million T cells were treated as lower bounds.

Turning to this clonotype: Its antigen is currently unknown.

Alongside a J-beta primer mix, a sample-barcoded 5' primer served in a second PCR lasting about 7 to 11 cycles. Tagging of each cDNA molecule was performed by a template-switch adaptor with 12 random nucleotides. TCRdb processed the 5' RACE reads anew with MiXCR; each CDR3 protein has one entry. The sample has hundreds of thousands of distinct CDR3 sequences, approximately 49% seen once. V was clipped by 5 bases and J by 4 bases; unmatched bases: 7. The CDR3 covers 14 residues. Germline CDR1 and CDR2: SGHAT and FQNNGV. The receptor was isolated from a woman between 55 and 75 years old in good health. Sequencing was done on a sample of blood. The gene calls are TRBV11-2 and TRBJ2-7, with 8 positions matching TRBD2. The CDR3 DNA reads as TGTGCCAGCAGCATGGGACTAGTGGATTACGAGCAGTACTTC. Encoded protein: CASSMGLVDYEQYF.